This T cell receptor (beta chain) derives from a study of CD8+ T cells in alopecia areata. Study-wide context: The study gave treated patients oral tofacitinib at 5 to 10 mg twice daily.

Treatment indicated: oral pan-JAK inhibitor, 5-10 mg twice daily. This CDR3 region has 14 residues. V lost 3 bases to trimming and J lost 8 bases, with 15 bases between them. Germline assignment: CDR1 LNHDA and CDR2 SQIVND (reference sequence). Reverse transcribed after extraction, RNA yielded cDNA as the sequencing template. TCRdb keeps only in-frame clones here, not all; method: immunoSEQ multiplex PCR. The repertoire holds about 190,000 clones, over 55% seen once, with 0.95% to 1.1% in the top ten. The TCR originated in a human donor with alopecia areata. Sequencing was performed on CD4+ T cells sorted from blood, taken at week 24, from a patient treated with tofacitinib. The chain links TRBV19 to TRBJ2-3, with D possibly being TRBD2 (6 bases). The CDR3 region is CASSMAGLLGTQYF. The CDR3 nucleotides read TGTGCCAGTAGTATGGCGGGGCTACTCGGTACGCAGTATTTT.